The clone carrying this T cell receptor beta chain was observed many times. The antigen is unknown. The source of the sample is a study of T cells in Graves' hyperthyroidism and ophthalmopathy. The CDR3 spans 11 residues. With 10 bases removed from V and 5 bases from J, the gap between germline ends came to 11 bases. Per germline, CDR1 SNHLY and CDR2 FYNNEI. Findings and limits, study-wide: Separating ophthalmopathy from stable hyperthyroidism was achieved by a 13 V-J model.

The PBMCs were sourced from fresh peripheral blood (about 10 ml). Amplification yielded TCR beta CDR3 regions, with RNA transcripts as the source. Primed by the HTBI set, a first-round RT-PCR was run on the TCR CDR3. TCRdb independently ran MiXCR on the multiplex PCR reads; one entry per CDR3 protein. The sample gives some 350,000 distinct CDR3 sequences, about a fifth of which show up once; about 4% is in the top ten. The chain combines TRBV2 with TRBJ2-5; D is ambiguous. The sequence was collected from a woman aged 18-29 years with Graves' hyperthyroidism. Sample: blood. CDR3 in DNA: TGTGCCACCTCCTTCGGGGAGACCCAGTACTTC. Protein sequence: CATSFGETQYF.